The sequence of this T cell receptor (beta chain) was determined in a study of CD8+CD57+ T cells in acquired aplastic anemia. This clonotype showed up just once. Genomic DNA acted as the template from which TCR beta VDJ combination and CDR3 sequence profiling were carried out. MiXCR, applied by TCRdb to the reads, yields one record per CDR3 protein. In the table there are 120,000 or so distinct CDR3 sequences, under 60% of which are singletons. Germline CDR1 SGHTA, CDR2 FQGTGA. The ends lost 1 base at V and 5 bases at J; junction bases unmatched: 4. The CDR3 is 15 residues long. Sequencing was done on patients that had shown CD8+CD57+ cell expansion by flow cytometry.

Specimen: sorted CD4+, CD8+, or CD8+CD57+ T cells (not recorded which) from PBMCs. The V call is TRBV7-3, the J call TRBJ2-3, with 9 positions matching TRBD2. This sequence originates from a human donor with aplastic anemia. The CDR3 DNA sequence: TGTGCCAGCAGCTTAAAAGCGGGGGGCATAGATACGCAGTATTTT. This gives the protein CASSLKAGGIDTQYF.